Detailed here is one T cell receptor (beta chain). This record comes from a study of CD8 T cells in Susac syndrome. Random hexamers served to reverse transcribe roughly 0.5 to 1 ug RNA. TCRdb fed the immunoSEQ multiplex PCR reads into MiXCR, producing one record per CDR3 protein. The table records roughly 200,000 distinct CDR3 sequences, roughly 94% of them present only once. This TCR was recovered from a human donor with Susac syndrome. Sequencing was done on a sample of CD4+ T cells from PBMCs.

CDR3 in DNA: TGTGCCAGCAGCGTAGACCCAAGTGGAGGCTATGGCTACACCTTC. Protein product: CASSVDPSGGYGYTF. The chain uses TRBV9 and TRBJ1-2, with D unclear. The CDR3 covers 15 residues. V was clipped by 0 bases and J by 4 bases, with 13 bases between them. Germline values: CDR1 SGDLS, CDR2 YYNGEE.